Included here is one TCR beta chain sequence, with context. The sample belongs to a study of identical twins. This CDR3 has 22 residues. V shed 5 bases and J shed 0 bases, with 33 bases lying between them. CDR1 and CDR2 from the germline V gene are MNHEY and SVGEGT. Through template switching, a universal primer site was introduced, and the cDNA contained unique molecular identifiers. TCRdb re-derived calls from the 5' RACE reads in MiXCR, one entry per CDR3 protein. The sample shows 500,000 to 550,000 distinct CDR3 sequences, approximately 20% of them seen only once. The sample was also reused in another study, on yellow fever vaccine responses in identical twins.

The sample was CD4+ T cells sorted from blood. The receptor's source is a woman aged 18-29 years in good health. This chain uses TRBV6-2 or TRBV6-3 with TRBJ2-3; tentatively, D is TRBD1 (6 bases). CDR3 bases: TGTGCCAGCAGTCACATTAGGGCCTGGAAGGAAGGGGGAATGAGAAGCACAGATACGCAGTATTTT. Translation gives CASSHIRAWKEGGMRSTDTQYF.